The sequence of this T cell receptor beta chain was determined in a study of cytomegalovirus exposure and HLA in healthy donors. Across the whole study: Sequencing of about 200 million T cells in an earlier analysis found more than 100 million unique TCR beta sequences.

In regard to this clone: Antigen unknown.

Amplification used 60 Vbeta primers and 13 Jbeta primers. Sequenced by immunoSEQ multiplex PCR; TCRdb stores in-frame clones only, minus some. Among about 38,000 clones listed, around three fifths were seen once. Donors showed nominal health when sampled, although they likely had unrecorded immune exposures. Germline V lookup: CDR1 SGHTA, CDR2 FQGTGA. V was clipped by 4 bases and J by 0 bases, with 4 bases between them. The CDR3 totals 14 residues. Findings and caveats of the study: Most subjects had HLA-A and HLA-B alleles reportedly predicted accurately by TCR beta sequences. When analyzed later, the rates of TCR association showed variation by HLA locus, with DRB1 the most and HLA-C the fewest.

The TCR sequence derives from a man aged 45 to 65 in good health and CMV-seropositive. Sample: PBMCs. V gene TRBV7-3 combines with J gene TRBJ2-6, with D uncertain. CDR3 DNA sequence: TGTGCCAGCAGCTACGGCTCTGGGGCCAACGTCCTGACTTTC. Its protein product is CASSYGSGANVLTF.